This entry lists 3 T cell receptor beta chains sequenced from one sample in a study of identifying expanded T cells in peripheral blood. Libraries were prepared by immunoSEQ multiplex PCR; TCRdb keeps only in-frame clonotypes and omits some of them. The repertoire includes tens of thousands of clones, roughly 86% of them detected once, and roughly 4.5% sits in the top ten. The sequenced sample consisted of blood. These receptors came from a person aged 18-69 years in good health.

This CDR3 is CASSPPLGGPEAFF. The CDR3 DNA reads as TGTGCCAGCTCACCACCGCTCGGGGGACCTGAAGCTTTCTTT. The chain is built from TRBV18 and TRBJ1-1; D perhaps matches TRBD1 (5 bases). V dropped 0 bases and J dropped 6 bases, with 11 bases sitting between them. The length of the CDR3 is 14 residues. In germline, CDR1 is KGHSH, CDR2 LQKENI.

The V gene is TRBV10-3, the J gene TRBJ1-1; a possible D gene is TRBD1 (6 bases). This CDR3 spans 16 amino acids. Germline loops: CDR1 ENHRY, CDR2 SYGVKD. Trimming removed 5 bases at V and 5 bases at J, with 21 bases between. This CDR3 is CAISPRRSGGRTEAFF. As DNA, the CDR3 is TGTGCCATCAGTCCTCGACGGTCCGGGGGCCGGACTGAAGCTTTCTTT.

The rearrangement uses TRBV10-3 and TRBJ1-5, with 12 bases aligning to TRBD1. The V gene's germline CDR1 is ENHRY and CDR2 SYGVKD. The CDR3 length is 19 residues. Unmatched junction bases numbered 16, after V lost 10 bases and J lost 0 bases. In DNA form, the CDR3 reads TGTGCCACCGCCGGGGGGACAGGGGGCGCTGGGGTTAGCAATCAGCCCCAGCATTTT. Translated: CATAGGTGGAGVSNQPQHF.